The T cell receptor beta chain described here comes from a study of T-cell reconstitution after alpha-beta-depleted transplantation in children. Preparation of the TCRbeta library was carried out with unique molecular identifiers. TCRdb redid the calling of the PCR reads with MiXCR, one entry per CDR3 protein. The data contain roughly 240,000 distinct CDR3 sequences, around 7.8% of them singletons. There are a few counts of this clonotype. The antigen is unknown. A much larger clone is a single base away; this may be a read error. Broader study findings: The authors attributed T-cell counts and diversity one year after transplant mostly to newly produced T cells. In some patients, recipient T cells and intrathymic progenitors surviving conditioning explained high day-60 diversity.

Trimming took 5 bases from V and 9 from J, leaving 11 bases between them. The CDR3 runs to 12 residues. The sample here was PBMCs, mostly from graft donor cells, taken 180 days after TCRalphabeta/CD19-depleted stem cell transplant. The gene calls are TRBV12-3 or TRBV12-4 and TRBJ2-1; tentatively, D is TRBD1 (7 bases). The sequence came from a male patient under 18 who had a stem cell transplant for acute lymphoblastic leukemia, so the T cells may come from the graft donor. DNA for the CDR3: TGTGCCAGCAGTCCAGGGGGGAGTGAGCAGTTCTTC. Its protein product is CASSPGGSEQFF.